The present entry profiles one T cell receptor (beta chain) with its context. What it recognizes is unknown. Trimming removed 4 bases from V and 6 bases from J, with 22 bases in between. Germline V gene lookup returns CDR1 SQVTM and CDR2 ANQGSEA. The CDR3 totals 16 residues. The time point is: week 11, during vaccination. One vaccine dose held 300 ug of mutant IDH1 20-mer peptide and came with topical imiquimod. These data come from a study of a mutant IDH1 vaccine in newly diagnosed glioma. Study-wide background: Vaccination was launched 4-6 weeks after radiotherapy alone, or with temozolomide cycles. Previous care, which was radiotherapy, temozolomide, or both, most often involved both. Whole-study results and caveats: Among patients, roughly 94% showed immune responses induced by the vaccine.

Using immunoSEQ multiplex PCR, the repertoire was profiled, and TCRdb retains in-frame clones only, with some absent. The table records 55,000 to 65,000 clones, approximately 80% of them present only once. V gene TRBV29-1 combines with J gene TRBJ2-1; a possible D gene is TRBD2 (7 bases). The sequence was collected from a man aged 25 to 40 with glioma. This specimen consisted of PBMCs, obtained from a glioma patient whose treatment included an IDH1 peptide vaccine. The CDR3 here is CSVVGQIIRGANEQFF. The CDR3 bases are TGCAGCGTTGTCGGCCAGATCATACGGGGGGCCAATGAGCAGTTCTTC.